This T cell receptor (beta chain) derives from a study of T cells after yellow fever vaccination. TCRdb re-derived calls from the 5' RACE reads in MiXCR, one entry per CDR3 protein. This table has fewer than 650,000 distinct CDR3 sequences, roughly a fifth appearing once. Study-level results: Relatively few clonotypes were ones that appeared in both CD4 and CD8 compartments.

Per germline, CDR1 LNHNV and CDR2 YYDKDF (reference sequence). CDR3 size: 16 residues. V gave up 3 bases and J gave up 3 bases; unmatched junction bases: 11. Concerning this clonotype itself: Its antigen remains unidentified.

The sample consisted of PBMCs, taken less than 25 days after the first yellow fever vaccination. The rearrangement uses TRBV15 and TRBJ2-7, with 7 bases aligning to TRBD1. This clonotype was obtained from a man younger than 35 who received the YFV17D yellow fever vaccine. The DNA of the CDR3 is TGTGCCACCAGCAGGGAACAGGGGTCCCACCTCTACGAGCAGTACGTC. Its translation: CATSREQGSHLYEQYV.